The clone carrying this T cell receptor (beta chain) was observed a handful of times. Its cognate antigen is unknown. The PCR employed 60 Vbeta primers together with 13 Jbeta primers. Some clones are missing from TCRdb's copy, which holds only in-frame ones; the method was immunoSEQ multiplex PCR. The table has roughly 90,000 clones, under 80% seen once; the top ten hold about a fifth. The sample originates from a study of cytomegalovirus exposure and HLA in healthy donors. Overall study results and limits: One variant, a missense change in DCLRE1C, was linked in a later analysis to TCR beta V- and J-gene trimming.

Between the trimmed V and J ends, which lost 4 bases and 0 bases, there was a span of 12 bases. Per the germline V gene, CDR1 is SQVTM and CDR2 is ANQGSEA. The length of the CDR3 is 14 residues. Sample: PBMCs. V gene TRBV29-1 combines with J gene TRBJ1-1; no clear D gene. The TCR originated in a man aged 25-45 years in good health and CMV-seropositive. The CDR3 loop reads CSVGLQRMNTEAFF. Written as DNA, the CDR3 is TGCAGCGTTGGGCTACAGCGGATGAACACTGAAGCTTTCTTT.